A single sample is the source of the 13 T cell receptor beta chains below, sequenced in a study of T-cell memory formation after mild COVID-19. TCRdb re-derived calls from the 5' RACE reads in MiXCR, one entry per CDR3 protein. The profile shows just over 300,000 distinct CDR3 sequences, roughly 19% of them singletons. Sequenced input: PBMCs or a T cell subset sorted from them (not recorded which). These receptors all come from a young man who had mild COVID-19 (a few samples of this study predate the infection). Cell type and time point are not known.

The rearrangement joins TRBV28 to TRBJ1-6; 7 positions match TRBD1. Germline CDR1 MDHEN, CDR2 SYDVKM. Germline trimming cut 7 bases from V and 6 bases from J; bases unmatched to any gene: 12. This CDR3 contains 16 residues. CDR3 sequence reads: CASTGLQGILNSPLHF. In nucleotides, the CDR3 is TGTGCCAGCACCGGTTTACAGGGGATCCTTAATTCACCCCTCCACTTT. Based on the CDR3 plus reference TRBV28 and TRBJ1-6, the full variable domain is DVKVTQSSRYLVKRTGEKVFLECVQDMDHENMFWYRQDPGLGLRLIYFSYDVKMKEKGDIPEGYSVSREKKERFSLILESASTNQTSMYLCASTGLQGILNSPLHFGNGTRLTVT.

This clonotype was recorded many times. J is TRBJ2-1 and V is TRBV7-2; D unclear. The germline V and J ends were trimmed by 5 bases and 9 bases, with 8 bases remaining between them. The CDR3 sequence is 11 residues long. Germline loops: CDR1 SGHTA, CDR2 FQGNSA. The CDR3 DNA sequence: TGTGCCAGCAGCCCCTGGGGTGAGCAGTTCTTC. It translates to CASSPWGEQFF.

This chain connects TRBV18 to TRBJ2-1, with 14 nucleotides matching TRBD2. J was trimmed by 6 bases and V by 3 bases; bases with no gene match: 7. The CDR3 length is 17 residues. CDR1 and CDR2 (germline): KGHSH, LQKENI. CDR3 region: CASSPYTGLAGGNEQFF. The DNA for the CDR3 is TGTGCCAGCTCACCCTATACCGGACTAGCGGGGGGCAATGAGCAGTTCTTC.

The rearrangement joins TRBV29-1 to TRBJ1-3; maybe TRBD1 (6 bases). CDR1 and CDR2 (germline): SQVTM, ANQGSEA. The V gene lost 6 bases and the J gene lost 4 bases, with 7 bases spanning the gap. This CDR3 region has 11 residues. This CDR3 is CSVDRGNTIYF. In DNA, the CDR3 is TGCAGCGTCGACAGGGGAAACACCATATATTTT.

In the case of this clonotype: With a much larger clone just one base away, this may be a read error. The chain carries TRBV7-3 and TRBJ2-6; D not certain. Trimming pared 5 bases from V and 2 bases from J, leaving 4 bases between. Germline V gives CDR1 SGHTA, CDR2 FQGTGA. The CDR3 loop spans 13 amino acids. This CDR3 reads CASSQTGANVLTF. The CDR3 DNA follows: TGTGCCAGCAGCCAAACTGGGGCCAACGTCCTGACTTTC.

The chain has TRBV7-2 and TRBJ2-3; no firm D call. Trimming pared 1 base from V and 8 bases from J, leaving 10 bases between. The germline V gene encodes CDR1 SGHTA and CDR2 FQGNSA. CDR3 length: 13 residues. This CDR3 is CASSLGVPGTQYF. The CDR3 DNA reads as TGTGCCAGCAGCTTAGGCGTGCCCGGTACGCAGTATTTT.

The J gene is TRBJ1-5, the V gene TRBV27, with a weak D call TRBD1 (5 bases). The V end was cut by 6 bases, the J end by 0 bases, with 15 bases between. The germline V gene has CDR1 MNHEY and CDR2 SMNVEV (reference sequence). The CDR3 is 16 residues long. In DNA form, the CDR3 reads TGTGCCAGCAGCCCCAATCCGGGGGGTAGCAATCAGCCCCAGCATTTT. As protein: CASSPNPGGSNQPQHF.

This clonotype came up many times. The chain is built from TRBV5-1 and TRBJ2-1, with a possible D match to TRBD2 (6 bases). The CDR3 consists of 15 residues. Trimming stripped 0 bases from V and 8 bases from J, with 15 bases between. CDR1 SGHRS and CDR2 YFSETQ come from the germline V gene. The CDR3 DNA reads as TGCGCCAGCAGCTTGGCGGGGACTCCTGGGGATGAGCAGTTCTTC. Encoded protein: CASSLAGTPGDEQFF.

This chain joins TRBV3-1 and TRBJ1-5, with D unresolved. Germline V lookup: CDR1 LGHDT, CDR2 YNNKEL (reference sequence). V lost 3 bases and J lost 5, with 11 bases in between. CDR3 length: 14 amino acids. DNA for the CDR3: TGTGCCAGCAGCCAGTCCTCGTATGATCAGCCCCAGCATTTT. Translation: CASSQSSYDQPQHF.

This clonotype was observed a few times. The chain recombines TRBV12-5 with TRBJ2-3; 7 bases map to TRBD1. CDR1 is LGHNT, CDR2 FRNRAP, per germline. V trimming: 4 bases; J trimming: 0 bases; junction bases outside the gene matches: 7. The CDR3 consists of 16 residues. In DNA, the CDR3 is TGTGCTAGTGGTTCGTCGGGACAGCTTAGCACAGATACGCAGTATTTT. As protein: CASGSSGQLSTDTQYF.

This clonotype has only a few counts. The rearrangement uses TRBV6-5 and TRBJ1-5, with D unresolved. The germline CDR1 and CDR2 sequences are MNHEY and SVGAGI. The CDR3 spans 17 residues. The V gene lost 6 bases and the J gene lost 2 bases, with 20 bases spanning the gap. CDR3 coding DNA: TGTGCCAGCAGCAACGGGGTGTCGGGAACAGGCAATCAGCCCCAGCATTTT. It codes for CASSNGVSGTGNQPQHF.

The chain employs TRBV5-1 and TRBJ2-7, with 9 bases fitting TRBD1. The CDR3 has 15 amino acids. Trimming cost V 4 bases and J 3 bases; bases outside gene matches: 8. CDR1 is SGHRS and CDR2 is YFSETQ in the germline V gene. CDR3 DNA: TGCGCCAGCAGCCCCGGGACAGGGAAGATCTACGAGCAGTACGTC. Translation gives CASSPGTGKIYEQYV.

The rearrangement uses TRBV4-1 and TRBJ2-7; maybe TRBD2 (6 bases). CDR1 is MGHRA, CDR2 YSYEKL, per germline. V lost 6 bases and J lost 1, with 16 bases in between. This CDR3 spans 15 amino acids. The CDR3 loop reads CASSLKEGGSYEQYF. CDR3 in DNA: TGCGCCAGCAGTCTCAAGGAGGGAGGATCCTACGAGCAGTACTTC.